This T cell receptor beta chain was recovered during a study of cytomegalovirus exposure and HLA in healthy donors. Looking at the study overall: The same platform was used for the 110 or so validation repertoires as for the 666 first-cohort repertoires, as reported in a later analysis.

The donors formed part of the roughly 120-subject validation cohort, distinct from the roughly 730-subject first cohort. This clone turned up a few times. The antigen remains unidentified. Data came from immunoSEQ multiplex PCR; TCRdb stores just in-frame clones and leaves some out. The sample comprises approximately 150,000 clones, around 85% of which are singletons, and 2% to 2.5% rests with the top ten. Overall study results and limits: Cytomegalovirus-associated TCR beta chains were listed, numbering some 150. TCR clusters originating in the first cohort tended to co-occur in the roughly 130 validation repertoires, according to a later analysis.

Material for sequencing was PBMCs. The source is a man aged 25 to 40 in good health and CMV-seropositive.

The CDR3 DNA reads as TGTGCCAGTAGTTCGGAGCGGGTTCTGGGCGAGCAGTTCTTC. Translated: CASSSERVLGEQFF. The chain couples TRBV19 to TRBJ2-1; D might be TRBD2 (6 bases). The CDR3 runs to 14 residues. V was trimmed by 5 bases and J by 10 bases, leaving 18 bases between them. In germline, CDR1 is LNHDA, CDR2 SQIVND (reference sequence).